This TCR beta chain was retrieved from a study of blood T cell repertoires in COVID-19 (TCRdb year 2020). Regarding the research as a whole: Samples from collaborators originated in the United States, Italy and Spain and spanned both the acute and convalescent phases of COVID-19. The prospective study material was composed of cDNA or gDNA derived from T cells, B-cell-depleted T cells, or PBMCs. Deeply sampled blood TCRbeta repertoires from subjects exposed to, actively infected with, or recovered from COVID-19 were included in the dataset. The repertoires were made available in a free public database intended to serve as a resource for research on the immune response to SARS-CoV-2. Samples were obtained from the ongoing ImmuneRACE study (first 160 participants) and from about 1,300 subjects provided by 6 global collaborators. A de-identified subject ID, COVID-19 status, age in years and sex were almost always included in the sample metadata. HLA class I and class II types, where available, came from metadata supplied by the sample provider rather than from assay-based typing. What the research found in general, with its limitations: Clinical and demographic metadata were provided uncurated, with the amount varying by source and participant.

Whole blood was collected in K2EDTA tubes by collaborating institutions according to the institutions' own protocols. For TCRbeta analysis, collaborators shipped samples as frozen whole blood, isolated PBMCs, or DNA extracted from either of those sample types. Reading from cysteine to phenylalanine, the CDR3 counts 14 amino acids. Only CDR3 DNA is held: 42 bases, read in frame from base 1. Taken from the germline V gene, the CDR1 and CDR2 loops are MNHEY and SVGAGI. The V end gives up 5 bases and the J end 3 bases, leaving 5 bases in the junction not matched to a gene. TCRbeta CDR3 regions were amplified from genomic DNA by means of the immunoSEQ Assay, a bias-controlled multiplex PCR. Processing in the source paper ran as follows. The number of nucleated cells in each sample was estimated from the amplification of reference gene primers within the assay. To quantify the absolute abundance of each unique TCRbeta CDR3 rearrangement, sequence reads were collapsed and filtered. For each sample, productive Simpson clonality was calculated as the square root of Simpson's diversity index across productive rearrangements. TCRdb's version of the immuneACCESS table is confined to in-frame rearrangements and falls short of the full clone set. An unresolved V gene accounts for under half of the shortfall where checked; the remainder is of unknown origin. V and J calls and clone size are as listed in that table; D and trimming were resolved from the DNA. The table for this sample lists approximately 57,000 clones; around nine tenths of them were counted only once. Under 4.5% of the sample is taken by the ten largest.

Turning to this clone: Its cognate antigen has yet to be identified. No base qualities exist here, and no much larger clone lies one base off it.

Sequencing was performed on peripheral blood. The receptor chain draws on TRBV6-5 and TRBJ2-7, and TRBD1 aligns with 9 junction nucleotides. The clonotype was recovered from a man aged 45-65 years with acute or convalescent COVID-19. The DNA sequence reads TGTGCCAGCAGTACCAGGGACAGGGTCTACGAGCAGTACTTC. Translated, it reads CASSTRDRVYEQYF.